These 31 T cell receptor beta chains were sequenced from one sample in a study of technical replicates of blood from several donors. Clones were read by immunoSEQ multiplex PCR, and TCRdb kept only the in-frame ones, dropping some. In the table there are 100,000 or so clones, over 90% of which are singletons. Sequenced input: T cells isolated from PBMCs. These receptors were taken from a human donor in good health.

The V gene is TRBV27, the J gene TRBJ2-5; the match to TRBD2 covers 9 bases. Germline loops: CDR1 MNHEY, CDR2 SMNVEV (reference sequence). With V trimmed by 5 bases and J by 1 base, 8 bases remained unmatched. The CDR3 totals 16 residues. This CDR3 reads CASSPYSGSPQETQYF. The CDR3 nucleotides read TGTGCCAGCAGTCCCTATAGCGGGAGTCCCCAAGAGACCCAGTACTTC.

The V gene is TRBV11-2, the J gene TRBJ1-1; 11 bases map to TRBD1. The CDR3 spans 16 residues. Germline V gene lookup returns CDR1 SGHAT and CDR2 FQNNGV. Losses at the gene ends were 1 base for V and 8 bases for J; bases not matched to a gene: 9. This chain's CDR3 is CASSLVLPGQGVEAFF. Written as DNA, the CDR3 is TGTGCCAGCAGCTTAGTATTACCGGGACAGGGGGTCGAAGCTTTCTTT. The full variable domain, its missing parts supplied by reference TRBV11-2 and TRBJ1-1, is EAGVAQSPRYKIIEKRQSVAFWCNPISGHATLYWYQQILGQGPKLLIQFQNNGVVDDSQLPKDRFSAERLKGVDSTLKIQPAKLEDSAVYLCASSLVLPGQGVEAFFGQGTRLTVV.

The rearrangement uses TRBV19 and TRBJ1-2, with a tentative D call TRBD1 (5 bases). Looked up from germline, CDR1 is LNHDA and CDR2 is SQIVND (reference sequence). This CDR3 contains 16 residues. V was pared by 4 bases and J by 4 bases, with 19 bases between. The CDR3 spells CASSTTWGDLVYGYTF. The CDR3, as DNA: TGTGCCAGTAGTACAACCTGGGGGGATTTGGTCTATGGCTACACCTTC.

This rearrangement joins TRBV29-1 to TRBJ2-3; D gene ambiguous. CDR1 SQVTM and CDR2 ANQGSEA come from the germline V gene. The CDR3 extends over 11 amino acids. V dropped 6 bases and J dropped 6 bases, with 10 bases sitting between them. This CDR3 is CSVVAWDTQYF. The DNA of the CDR3 is TGCAGCGTCGTAGCTTGGGATACGCAGTATTTT.

The chain carries TRBV7-4 and TRBJ2-7; TRBD1 matches 9 bases. CDR3 length: 14 residues. The junction had 4 bases not matched to a gene; V was cut back by 5 bases and J by 2 bases. Germline V gene lookup returns CDR1 SGHVT and CDR2 SQSDAQ. The CDR3 DNA reads as TGTGCCAGCAGCCGACGACAGGGGGCCTACGAGCAGTACTTC. Protein product: CASSRRQGAYEQYF.

The J gene is TRBJ2-7, the V gene TRBV30; the D gene is possibly TRBD2 (7 bases). Deletions cut 5 bases from V and 0 bases from J, with 14 bases between. The CDR3 is 14 amino acids. In germline, CDR1 is GTSNPN, CDR2 SVGIG (reference sequence). The CDR3: CAWSKGGGSYEQYF. Written as DNA, the CDR3 is TGTGCCTGGTCAAAAGGGGGGGGCTCCTACGAGCAGTACTTC.

V is TRBV13 and J is TRBJ1-2; 12 bases are a match to TRBD1. CDR1 is PRHDT, CDR2 FYEKMQ, per germline (reference sequence). The CDR3 is 17 amino acids. V was pared by 2 bases and J by 8 bases, with 12 bases of the junction left unmatched. The CDR3 is CASSLHGTGGARDGYTF. The CDR3 DNA is TGTGCCAGCAGCTTACATGGGACAGGGGGCGCGAGGGACGGCTACACCTTC.

V is TRBV25-1 and J is TRBJ1-1; TRBD1 aligns across 8 bases. The CDR3 consists of 13 residues. Trimming at V came to 4 bases and at J to 5 bases, leaving 3 bases not matched to a gene. Per the germline V gene, CDR1 is MGHDK and CDR2 is SYGVNS. This CDR3 is CASSATGGTEAFF. The CDR3 DNA sequence: TGTGCCAGCAGTGCCACAGGGGGGACTGAAGCTTTCTTT.

This clone has a single count. The V and J genes are TRBV29-1 and TRBJ2-1; D is perhaps TRBD2 (5 bases). Germline CDR1 is SQVTM and CDR2 is ANQGSEA. V was trimmed by 4 bases and J by 7 bases, leaving 8 bases between them. This CDR3 region has 11 residues. For the CDR3, the DNA is TGCAGCGTTGGCGGGCTGAATGAGCAGTTCTTC. Encoded protein: CSVGGLNEQFF.

The gene calls are TRBV5-1 and TRBJ2-3, with TRBD2 matching over 7 bases. Trimming took 0 bases from V and 7 from J; bases not matched to a gene: 8. Germline V gene sequence: CDR1 SGHRS, CDR2 YFSETQ. This CDR3 contains 15 residues. Here the CDR3 DNA reads TGCGCCAGCAGCTTGGGACTAGCCACCGACCATACGCAGTATTTT. Residues: CASSLGLATDHTQYF.

This clone occurred once. The chain recombines TRBV29-1 with TRBJ2-5; no clear D. Per the germline V gene, CDR1 is SQVTM and CDR2 is ANQGSEA. This CDR3 region has 11 residues. The V end lost 7 bases, the J end lost 5 bases, and 11 bases lay between the germline ends. The CDR3 region is CSANQRETQYF. For the CDR3, the DNA is TGCAGCGCCAACCAACGGGAGACCCAGTACTTC.

V and J are TRBV6-1 and TRBJ2-1; the D is unclear. Germline V gives CDR1 MNHNS, CDR2 SASEGT. The CDR3 totals 13 residues. The V gene lost 6 bases and the J gene lost 6 bases, with 12 bases spanning the gap. The CDR3 protein is CASSYNPGNEQFF. In DNA form, the CDR3 reads TGTGCCAGCAGCTACAACCCGGGCAATGAGCAGTTCTTC.

This chain joins TRBV9 and TRBJ2-1, with no clear D. The V gene lost 0 bases and the J gene lost 4 bases, with 8 bases spanning the gap. CDR3 size: 14 residues. The germline V gene has CDR1 SGDLS and CDR2 YYNGEE. The CDR3 coding sequence is TGTGCCAGCAGCGTAGAAAGCGAATACAATGAGCAGTTCTTC. This encodes CASSVESEYNEQFF.

This clone was picked up a small number of times. The chain is built from TRBV7-9 and TRBJ1-1, with a possible D match to TRBD1 (5 bases). V lost 4 bases and J lost 1, with 10 bases in between. The length of the CDR3 is 14 residues. Germline CDR1 is SEHNR and CDR2 is FQNEAQ (reference sequence). The CDR3 DNA sequence: TGTGCCAGCAGCTCCTGGACACAGAACACTGAAGCTTTCTTT. As protein: CASSSWTQNTEAFF.

The chain joins TRBV2 to TRBJ1-2; D is unclear. Trimming took 5 bases from V and 8 from J, leaving 18 bases between them. There are 14 residues in the CDR3. Germline assignment: CDR1 SNHLY and CDR2 FYNNEI. Here the CDR3 reads CASSSLGRAYGYTF. CDR3 DNA: TGTGCCAGCAGTTCCCTCGGGAGGGCCTACGGCTACACCTTC.

The gene calls are TRBV5-1 and TRBJ2-7; TRBD2 matches 8 bases. From germline, CDR1 is SGHRS and CDR2 YFSETQ. The CDR3 totals 12 residues. Trimming removed 2 bases from V and 5 bases from J; junction bases left unmatched: 0. CDR3 bases: TGCGCCAGCAGCTTCGGGAGGGACGAGCAGTACTTC. As protein: CASSFGRDEQYF.

The rearrangement joins TRBV11-2 to TRBJ1-2; D is undetermined. Germline-derived CDR1 and CDR2 are SGHAT and FQNNGV. The CDR3 is made up of 17 amino acids. V lost 1 base, J lost 3 bases, and 18 bases lay in between. Here the CDR3 DNA reads TGTGCCAGCAGCTTAGCGCGGGCCGAACCAAGCGACTATGGCTACACCTTC. As protein: CASSLARAEPSDYGYTF.

The rearrangement joins TRBV15 to TRBJ1-4; D is possibly TRBD1 (6 bases). V lost 6 bases and J lost 5, with 13 bases in between. CDR1 is LNHNV and CDR2 is YYDKDF in the germline V gene (reference sequence). The CDR3 has 14 residues. DNA for the CDR3: TGTGCCACCAGAGAACAGGGAAAGAATGAAAAACTGTTTTTT. Translated: CATREQGKNEKLFF.

The CDR3 nucleotides read TGCGCCAGCAGCTTGTACGCCCAGGGGGCGGATGGCTACACCTTC. Translating gives CASSLYAQGADGYTF. V usage is TRBV5-1 and J usage is TRBJ1-2; 8 bases agree with TRBD1. After removal of 1 base from V and 6 bases from J, the junction contained 8 bases not matched to a gene. Per germline, CDR1 SGHRS and CDR2 YFSETQ. There are 15 residues in the CDR3.

This chain connects TRBV6-5 to TRBJ1-2, with 8 bases matching TRBD1. The trim removed 5 bases at V and 2 bases at J, leaving 4 bases unmatched. Germline V gene lookup returns CDR1 MNHEY and CDR2 SVGAGI. The CDR3 is 14 residues long. Here the CDR3 reads CASSPRTGNYGYTF. The DNA of the CDR3 is TGTGCCAGCAGTCCCCGGACAGGGAACTATGGCTACACCTTC.

This chain connects TRBV27 to TRBJ2-3; TRBD2 agrees at 8 bases. V was clipped by 10 bases and J by 3 bases; unmatched bases: 15. Germline-derived CDR1 and CDR2 are MNHEY and SMNVEV (reference sequence). The CDR3 sequence is 16 residues long. Here the CDR3 DNA reads TGTGCCACCGCCGGGGGGGGCCCTTTCGGGACAGATACGCAGTATTTT. It encodes CATAGGGPFGTDTQYF.

CDR3 loop: CASSPSGGSYGYTF. The CDR3 DNA reads TGTGCCAGTAGCCCATCAGGGGGCAGCTATGGCTACACCTTC. The chain links TRBV19 to TRBJ1-2, with 8 bases fitting TRBD1. CDR1 is LNHDA and CDR2 is SQIVND in the germline V gene (reference sequence). This CDR3 region has 14 residues. V was pared by 6 bases and J by 4 bases, with 7 bases of the junction left unmatched. Drawing the rest from reference TRBV19 and TRBJ1-2, the complete variable domain is DGGITQSPKYLFRKEGQNVTLSCEQNLNHDAMYWYRQDPGQGLRLIYYSQIVNDFQKGDIAEGYSVSREKKESFPLTVTSAQKNPTAFYLCASSPSGGSYGYTFGSGTRLTVV.

V gene TRBV20-1 combines with J gene TRBJ1-4; D remains ambiguous. The CDR3 is 10 residues long. Germline V gene lookup returns CDR1 DFQATT and CDR2 SNEGSKA (reference sequence). The V end lost 6 bases, the J end lost 4 bases, and 3 bases lay between the germline ends. In DNA form, the CDR3 reads TGCAGTGCCCGTAATGAAAAACTGTTTTTT. This gives the protein CSARNEKLFF.

This rearrangement joins TRBV2 to TRBJ1-1, with D possibly being TRBD1 (6 bases). The CDR3 sequence is 13 residues long. V was trimmed by 7 bases and J by 1 base, leaving 10 bases between them. CDR1 is SNHLY, CDR2 FYNNEI, per germline. CDR3 loop: CASNRQENTEAFF. DNA for the CDR3: TGTGCCAGCAATCGACAGGAGAACACTGAAGCTTTCTTT.

The rearrangement links TRBV29-1 to TRBJ1-2, with D hard to call. The CDR3 consists of 13 residues. In germline, CDR1 is SQVTM, CDR2 ANQGSEA. Trimming took off 6 bases at V and 4 bases at J, with 15 bases between the two ends. CDR3 residues: CSVSPRGIYGYTF. CDR3 bases: TGCAGCGTATCTCCCAGAGGGATCTATGGCTACACCTTC.

The chain has TRBV7-6 and TRBJ2-5; 9 bases map to TRBD2. From germline, CDR1 is SGHVS and CDR2 FNYEAQ. There are 20 residues in the CDR3. The junction had 24 bases not matched to a gene; V was cut back by 5 bases and J by 5 bases. The CDR3 bases are TGTGCCAGCAGCCCACTCCGGCGGGAGGGGAGATCCATCAGGGGGGAGACCCAGTACTTC. This translates into CASSPLRREGRSIRGETQYF.

This chain connects TRBV11-2 to TRBJ2-2; the match to TRBD2 covers 14 bases. Trimming at V came to 1 base and at J to 4 bases, leaving 2 bases not matched to a gene. This CDR3 has 17 amino acids. The germline V gene has CDR1 SGHAT and CDR2 FQNNGV. CDR3 sequence reads: CASSLAGLAGGTGELFF. The CDR3 DNA reads as TGTGCCAGCAGCTTAGCCGGACTAGCGGGAGGCACCGGGGAGCTGTTTTTT.

This clone was observed once. The V and J genes are TRBV6-5 and TRBJ2-3, with 7 bases that match TRBD1. CDR1 and CDR2 from the germline V gene are MNHEY and SVGAGI. The junction had 8 bases not matched to a gene; V was cut back by 6 bases and J by 2 bases. The CDR3 is made up of 15 amino acids. The CDR3: CASRETGIFTDTQYF. Written as DNA, the CDR3 is TGTGCCAGCAGGGAGACAGGGATTTTCACAGATACGCAGTATTTT.

The chain has TRBV5-5 and TRBJ1-1, with TRBD1 as a possible D gene (5 bases). Between the trimmed V and J ends, which lost 4 bases and 0 bases, there was a span of 13 bases. Germline CDR1 reads SGHKS; CDR2 reads YYEKEE (reference sequence). This CDR3 is built from 15 residues. CDR3 DNA sequence: TGTGCCAGCAGCCCTCAACAGGAACTGAACACTGAAGCTTTCTTT. Its protein is CASSPQQELNTEAFF.

This chain uses TRBV19 with TRBJ2-1, with TRBD2 identical over 8 bases. The CDR3 runs 14 residues. J lost 8 bases, V lost 5 bases, and 8 bases had no gene match. Germline V lookup: CDR1 LNHDA, CDR2 SQIVND (reference sequence). The CDR3 bases are TGTGCCAGTAGTCCAAGACTAGCGTTTGATGAGCAGTTCTTC. It encodes CASSPRLAFDEQFF.

The chain links TRBV5-1 to TRBJ1-2; TRBD1 is a possible D gene (5 bases). The CDR3 sequence is 17 residues long. The ends were cut back, 3 bases at V and 5 bases at J, with 23 bases in the middle. The germline V gene has CDR1 SGHRS and CDR2 YFSETQ. As DNA, the CDR3 is TGCGCCAGCAGCTCCGCGGGAGGAGGGGCAGAGGTTTATGGCTACACCTTC. Translating it yields CASSSAGGGAEVYGYTF.